This paragraph reports one T cell receptor (beta chain). This entry belongs to a study of radiation and T cells in renal cell carcinoma. The time point was: baseline pretreatment blood. The treatment is: 15 Gy SBRT to primary tumor, nephrectomy 4 weeks later. The V gene's germline CDR1 is SGHTA and CDR2 FQGTGA. This CDR3 has 15 amino acids. V shed 5 bases, J shed 5 bases, and the junction held 7 bases outside the gene matches. The assay was immunoSEQ multiplex PCR, and TCRdb's table has in-frame clones only and misses some. The repertoire holds about 130,000 clones, with nearly 90% as singletons. The genes are TRBV7-3 and TRBJ2-1, with 9 bases aligning to TRBD1. This TCR came from a woman aged 45-60 years with renal cell carcinoma. Sequencing was performed on blood, taken from a patient whose treatment included radiotherapy and nephrectomy. The CDR3 spells CASSPAGQGNNEQFF. DNA of the CDR3: TGTGCCAGCAGCCCAGCGGGACAGGGTAACAATGAGCAGTTCTTC.